This T cell receptor (beta chain) appears in the sequencing data of a study of T cells in Graves' hyperthyroidism and ophthalmopathy. The sample holds many counts of this clonotype. RNA transcripts provided the source from which TCR beta CDR3 regions were amplified. A set of HTBI primers served as the primers for a first-round RT-PCR of the TCR CDR3. Via MiXCR, TCRdb re-called the multiplex PCR reads, giving one row per CDR3 protein. The sample carries under 450,000 distinct CDR3 sequences, 15% to 17% recorded once. Specimen: blood. The source is a woman younger than 30 with Graves' hyperthyroidism.

The CDR3 DNA reads TGTGCCAGCAGTGACGGGACAGTCTATGATGAGCAGTTCTTC. It specifies CASSDGTVYDEQFF. V is TRBV27 and J is TRBJ2-1, with 7 nucleotides matching TRBD1. CDR1 MNHEY and CDR2 SMNVEV come from the germline V gene (reference sequence). With V trimmed by 5 bases and J by 8 bases, 9 bases remained unmatched. This CDR3 has 14 residues.